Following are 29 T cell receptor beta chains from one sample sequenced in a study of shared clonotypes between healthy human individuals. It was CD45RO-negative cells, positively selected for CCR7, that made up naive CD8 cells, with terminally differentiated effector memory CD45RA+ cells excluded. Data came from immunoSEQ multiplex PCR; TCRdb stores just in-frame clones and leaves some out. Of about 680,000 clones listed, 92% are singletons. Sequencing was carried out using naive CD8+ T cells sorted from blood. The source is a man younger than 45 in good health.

This CDR3 reads CASSAWDRDGYEQYF. CDR3 bases: TGTGCCAGCAGTGCCTGGGACAGGGATGGGTACGAGCAGTACTTC. The chain employs TRBV28 and TRBJ2-7, with 9 bases aligning to TRBD1. V lost 5 bases to trimming and J lost 4 bases; unmatched junction nucleotides: 9. The CDR3 is 15 residues long. From germline, CDR1 is MDHEN and CDR2 SYDVKM.

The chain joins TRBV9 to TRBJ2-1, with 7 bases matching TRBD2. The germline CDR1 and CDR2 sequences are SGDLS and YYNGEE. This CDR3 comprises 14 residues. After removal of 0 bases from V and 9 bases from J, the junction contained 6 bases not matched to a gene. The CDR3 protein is CASSVGGGSFEQFF. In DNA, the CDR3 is TGTGCCAGCAGCGTAGGAGGCGGGAGTTTTGAGCAGTTCTTC.

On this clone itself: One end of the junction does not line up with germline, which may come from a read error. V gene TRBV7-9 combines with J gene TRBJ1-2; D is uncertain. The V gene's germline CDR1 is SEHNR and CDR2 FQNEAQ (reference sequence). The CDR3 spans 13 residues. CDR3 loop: CASSLNPNSPDPF. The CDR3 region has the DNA TGTGCCAGCAGCTTAAACCCAAACAGCCCTGACCCTTTC.

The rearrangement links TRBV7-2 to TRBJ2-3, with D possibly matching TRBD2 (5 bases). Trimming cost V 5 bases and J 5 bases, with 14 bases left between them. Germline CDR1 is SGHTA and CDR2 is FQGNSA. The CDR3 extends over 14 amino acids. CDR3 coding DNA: TGTGCCAGCAGCCCCCAGAGCGGACGAGATACGCAGTATTTT. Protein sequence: CASSPQSGRDTQYF. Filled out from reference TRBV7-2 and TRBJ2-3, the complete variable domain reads GAGVSQSPSNKVTEKGKDVELRCDPISGHTALYWYRQSLGQGLEFLIYFQGNSAPDKSGLPSDRFSAERTGGSVSTLTIQRTQQEDSAVYLCASSPQSGRDTQYFGPGTRLTVL.

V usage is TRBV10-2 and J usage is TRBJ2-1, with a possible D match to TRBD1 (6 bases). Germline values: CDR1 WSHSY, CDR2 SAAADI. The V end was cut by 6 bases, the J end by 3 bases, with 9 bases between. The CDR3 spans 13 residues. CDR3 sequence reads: CASRTGSYNEQFF. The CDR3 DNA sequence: TGCGCCAGCAGGACAGGTAGCTACAATGAGCAGTTCTTC.

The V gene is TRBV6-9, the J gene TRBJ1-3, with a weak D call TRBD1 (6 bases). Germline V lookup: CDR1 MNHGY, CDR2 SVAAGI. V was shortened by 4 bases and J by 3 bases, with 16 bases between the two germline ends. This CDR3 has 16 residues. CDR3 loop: CASSFRGGSDGNTIYF. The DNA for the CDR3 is TGTGCCAGCAGTTTTAGAGGGGGATCGGATGGAAACACCATATATTTT.

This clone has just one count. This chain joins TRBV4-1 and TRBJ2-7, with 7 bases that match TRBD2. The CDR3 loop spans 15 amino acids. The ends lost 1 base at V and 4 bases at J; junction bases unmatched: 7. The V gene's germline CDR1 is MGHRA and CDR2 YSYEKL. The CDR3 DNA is TGCGCCAGCAGCCAAGGAGAAGCGGGGCGATACGAGCAGTACTTC. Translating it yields CASSQGEAGRYEQYF.

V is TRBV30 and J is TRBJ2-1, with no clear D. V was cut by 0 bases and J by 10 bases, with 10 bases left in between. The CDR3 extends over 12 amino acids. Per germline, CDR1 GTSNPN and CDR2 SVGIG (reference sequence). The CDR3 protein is CAWSVLALEQFF. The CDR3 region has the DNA TGTGCCTGGAGTGTACTGGCTCTAGAGCAGTTCTTC.

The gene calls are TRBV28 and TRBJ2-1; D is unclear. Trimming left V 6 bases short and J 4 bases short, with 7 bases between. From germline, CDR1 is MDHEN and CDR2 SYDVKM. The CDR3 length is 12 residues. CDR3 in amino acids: CASSEVYNEQFF. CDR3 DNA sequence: TGTGCCAGCAGCGAGGTGTACAATGAGCAGTTCTTC.

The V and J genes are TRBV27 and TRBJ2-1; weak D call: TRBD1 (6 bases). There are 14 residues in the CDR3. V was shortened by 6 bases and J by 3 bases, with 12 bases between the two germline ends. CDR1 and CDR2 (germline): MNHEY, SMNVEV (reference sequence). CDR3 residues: CASRNRDNYNEQFF. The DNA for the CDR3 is TGTGCCAGCAGGAACCGGGACAACTACAATGAGCAGTTCTTC.

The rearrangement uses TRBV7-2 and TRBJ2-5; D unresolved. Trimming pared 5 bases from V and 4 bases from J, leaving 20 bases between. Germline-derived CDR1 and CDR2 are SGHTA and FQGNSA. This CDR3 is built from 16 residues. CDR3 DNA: TGTGCCAGCAGCCTATATCTCATGGATCGAGGAGAGACCCAGTACTTC. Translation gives CASSLYLMDRGETQYF.

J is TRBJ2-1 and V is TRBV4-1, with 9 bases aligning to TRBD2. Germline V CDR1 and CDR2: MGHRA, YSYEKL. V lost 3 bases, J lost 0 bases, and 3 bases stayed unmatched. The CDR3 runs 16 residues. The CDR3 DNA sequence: TGCGCCAGCAGCCACAGTAGCGGGAGCTCCTACAATGAGCAGTTCTTC. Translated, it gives CASSHSSGSSYNEQFF.

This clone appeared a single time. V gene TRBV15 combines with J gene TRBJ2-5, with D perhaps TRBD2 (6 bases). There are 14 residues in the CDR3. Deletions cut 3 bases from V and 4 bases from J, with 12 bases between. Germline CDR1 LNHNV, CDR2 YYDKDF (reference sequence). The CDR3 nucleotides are TGTGCCACCAGCAGGGAGGGAGAAGCAGAGACCCAGTACTTC. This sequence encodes CATSREGEAETQYF.

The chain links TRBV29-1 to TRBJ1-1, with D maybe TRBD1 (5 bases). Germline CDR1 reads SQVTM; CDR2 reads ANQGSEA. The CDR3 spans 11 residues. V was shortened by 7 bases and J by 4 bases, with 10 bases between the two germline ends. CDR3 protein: CSAQGPTEAFF. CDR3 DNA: TGCAGCGCGCAGGGTCCCACTGAAGCTTTCTTT.

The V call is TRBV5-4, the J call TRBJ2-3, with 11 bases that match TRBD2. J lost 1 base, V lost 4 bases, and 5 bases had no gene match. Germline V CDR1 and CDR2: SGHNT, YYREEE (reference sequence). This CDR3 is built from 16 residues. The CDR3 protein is CASSPLAGGRTDTQYF. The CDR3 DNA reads TGTGCCAGCAGCCCCTTAGCGGGAGGGCGCACAGATACGCAGTATTTT.

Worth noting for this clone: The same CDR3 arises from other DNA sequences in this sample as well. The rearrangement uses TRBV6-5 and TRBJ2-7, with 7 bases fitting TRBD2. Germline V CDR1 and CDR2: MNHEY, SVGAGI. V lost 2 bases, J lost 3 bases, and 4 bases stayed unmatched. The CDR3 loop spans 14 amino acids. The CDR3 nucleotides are TGTGCCAGCAGTTACGGGACGGGAGGCTACGAGCAGTACTTC. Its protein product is CASSYGTGGYEQYF.

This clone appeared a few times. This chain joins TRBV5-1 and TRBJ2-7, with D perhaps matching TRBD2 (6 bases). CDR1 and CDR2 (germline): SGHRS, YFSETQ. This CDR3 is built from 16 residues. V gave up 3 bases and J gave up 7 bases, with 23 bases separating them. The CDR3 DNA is TGCGCCAGCAGCTGGGCACTGGGGGGAGGTCCGGGTGAGCAGTACTTC. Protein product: CASSWALGGGPGEQYF.

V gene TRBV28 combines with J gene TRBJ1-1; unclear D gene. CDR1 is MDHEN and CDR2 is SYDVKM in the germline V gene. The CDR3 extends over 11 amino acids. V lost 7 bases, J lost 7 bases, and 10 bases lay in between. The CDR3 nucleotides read TGTGCCAGCAATTCGGGCTATGAAGCTTTCTTT. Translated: CASNSGYEAFF.

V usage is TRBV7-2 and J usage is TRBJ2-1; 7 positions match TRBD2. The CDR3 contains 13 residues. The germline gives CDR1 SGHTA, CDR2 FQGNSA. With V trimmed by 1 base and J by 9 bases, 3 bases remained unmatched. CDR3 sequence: CASSLGGGSEQFF. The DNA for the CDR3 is TGTGCCAGCAGCTTAGGCGGGGGAAGTGAGCAGTTCTTC.

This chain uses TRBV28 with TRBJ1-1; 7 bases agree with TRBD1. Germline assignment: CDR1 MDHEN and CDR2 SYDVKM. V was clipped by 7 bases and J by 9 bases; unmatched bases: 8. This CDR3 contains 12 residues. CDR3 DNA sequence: TGTGCCAGCACTGCCCGGGACAGTCAAGCTTTCTTT. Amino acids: CASTARDSQAFF.

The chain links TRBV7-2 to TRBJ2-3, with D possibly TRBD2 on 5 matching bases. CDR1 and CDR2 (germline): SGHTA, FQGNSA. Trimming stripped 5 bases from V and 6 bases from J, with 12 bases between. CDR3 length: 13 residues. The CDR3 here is CASSPAVDDTQYF. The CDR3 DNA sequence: TGTGCCAGCAGCCCAGCGGTGGACGATACGCAGTATTTT.

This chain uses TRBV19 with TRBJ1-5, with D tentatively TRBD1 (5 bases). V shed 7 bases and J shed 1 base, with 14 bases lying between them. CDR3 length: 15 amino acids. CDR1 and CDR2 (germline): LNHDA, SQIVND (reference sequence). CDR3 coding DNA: TGTGCCAGTATTCTTCAGGGTAACAGCAATCAGCCCCAGCATTTT. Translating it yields CASILQGNSNQPQHF.

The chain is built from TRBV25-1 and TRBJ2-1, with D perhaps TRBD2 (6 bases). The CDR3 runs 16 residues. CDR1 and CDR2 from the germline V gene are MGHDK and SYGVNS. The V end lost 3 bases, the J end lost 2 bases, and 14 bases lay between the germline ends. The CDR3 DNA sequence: TGTGCCAGCAGTGAGAATTCCGAGCGGGCCTACAATGAGCAGTTCTTC. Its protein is CASSENSERAYNEQFF.

The CDR3 bases are TGTGCCAGCAGCCACTTTTCGTCCGGGAGCGACGAGCAGTACTTC. Its protein is CASSHFSSGSDEQYF. The chain employs TRBV7-2 and TRBJ2-7; maybe TRBD2 (6 bases). The CDR3 contains 15 residues. From germline, CDR1 is SGHTA and CDR2 FQGNSA. Trimming left V 5 bases short and J 5 bases short, with 19 bases between.

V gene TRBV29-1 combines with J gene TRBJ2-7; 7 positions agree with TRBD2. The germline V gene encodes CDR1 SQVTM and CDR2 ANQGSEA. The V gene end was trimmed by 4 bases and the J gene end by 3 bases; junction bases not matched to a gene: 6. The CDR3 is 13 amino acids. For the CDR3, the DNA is TGCAGCGTTGGCGGCGGGGAGGGCTACGAGCAGTACTTC. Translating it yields CSVGGGEGYEQYF.

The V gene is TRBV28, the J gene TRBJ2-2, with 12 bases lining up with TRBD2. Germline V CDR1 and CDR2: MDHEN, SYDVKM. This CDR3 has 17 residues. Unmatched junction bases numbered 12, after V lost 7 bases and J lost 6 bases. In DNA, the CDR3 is TGTGCCAGCAAGTCCCTTCTAGCGGGAGGGCCATCCGGGGAGCTGTTTTTT. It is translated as CASKSLLAGGPSGELFF.

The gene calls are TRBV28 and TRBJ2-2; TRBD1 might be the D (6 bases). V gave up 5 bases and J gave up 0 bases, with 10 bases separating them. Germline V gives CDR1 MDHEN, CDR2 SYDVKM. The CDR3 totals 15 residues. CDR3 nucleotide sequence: TGTGCCAGCAGTCATTGGACAGCGAACACCGGGGAGCTGTTTTTT. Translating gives CASSHWTANTGELFF.

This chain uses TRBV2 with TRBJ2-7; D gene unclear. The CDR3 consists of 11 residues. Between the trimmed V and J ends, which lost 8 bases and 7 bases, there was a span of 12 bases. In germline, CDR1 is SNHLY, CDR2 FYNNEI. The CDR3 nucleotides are TGTGCCAGCCTGGAGAGTGGTGAGCAGTACTTC. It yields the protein CASLESGEQYF.

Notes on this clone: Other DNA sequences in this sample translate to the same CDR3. The CDR3 is CASSPGTFYEQYF. The CDR3 DNA is TGTGCCAGCAGTCCCGGGACGTTCTACGAGCAGTACTTC. The chain joins TRBV27 to TRBJ2-7; D may match TRBD1 or TRBD2 (5 bases each). V lost 5 bases to trimming and J lost 3 bases, with 11 bases between them. The CDR3 extends over 13 amino acids. The germline gives CDR1 MNHEY, CDR2 SMNVEV (reference sequence).